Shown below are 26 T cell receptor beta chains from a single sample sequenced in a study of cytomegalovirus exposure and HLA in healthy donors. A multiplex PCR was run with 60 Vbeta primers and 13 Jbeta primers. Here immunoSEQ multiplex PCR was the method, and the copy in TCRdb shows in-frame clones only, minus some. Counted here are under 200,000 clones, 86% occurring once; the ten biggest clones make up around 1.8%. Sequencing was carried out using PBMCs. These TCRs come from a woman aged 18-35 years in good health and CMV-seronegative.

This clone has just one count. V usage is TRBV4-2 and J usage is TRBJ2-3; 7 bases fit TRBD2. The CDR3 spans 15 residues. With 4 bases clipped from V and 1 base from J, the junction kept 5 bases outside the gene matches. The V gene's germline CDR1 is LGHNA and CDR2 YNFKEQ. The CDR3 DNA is TGTGCCAGCAGCCCTCTAGCGGCACGCACAGATACGCAGTATTTT. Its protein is CASSPLAARTDTQYF.

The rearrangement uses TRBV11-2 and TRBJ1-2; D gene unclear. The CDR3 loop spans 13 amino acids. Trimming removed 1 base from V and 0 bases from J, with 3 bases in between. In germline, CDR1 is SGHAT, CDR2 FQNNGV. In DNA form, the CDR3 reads TGTGCCAGCAGCTTAGTCTCTAACTATGGCTACACCTTC. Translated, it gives CASSLVSNYGYTF.

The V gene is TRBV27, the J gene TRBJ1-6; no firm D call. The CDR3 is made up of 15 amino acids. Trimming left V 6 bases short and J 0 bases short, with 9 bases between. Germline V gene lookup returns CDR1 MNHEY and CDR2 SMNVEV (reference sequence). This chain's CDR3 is CASSTGRSYNSPLHF. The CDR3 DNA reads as TGTGCCAGCAGCACTGGTCGCTCCTATAATTCACCCCTCCACTTT.

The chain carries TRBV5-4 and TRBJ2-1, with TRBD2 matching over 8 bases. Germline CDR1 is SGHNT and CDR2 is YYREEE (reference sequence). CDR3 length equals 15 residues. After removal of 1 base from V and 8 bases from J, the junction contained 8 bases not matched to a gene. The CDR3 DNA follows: TGTGCCAGCAGCTTGAGGCTAGCGGGTCCTCATGAGCAGTTCTTC. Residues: CASSLRLAGPHEQFF.

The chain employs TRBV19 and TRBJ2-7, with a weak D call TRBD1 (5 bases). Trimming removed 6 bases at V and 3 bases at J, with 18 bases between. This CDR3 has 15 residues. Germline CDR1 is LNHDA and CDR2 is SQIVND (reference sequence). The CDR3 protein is CASSSAGFENYEQYF. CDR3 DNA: TGTGCCAGTAGCTCGGCAGGGTTCGAGAACTACGAGCAGTACTTC.

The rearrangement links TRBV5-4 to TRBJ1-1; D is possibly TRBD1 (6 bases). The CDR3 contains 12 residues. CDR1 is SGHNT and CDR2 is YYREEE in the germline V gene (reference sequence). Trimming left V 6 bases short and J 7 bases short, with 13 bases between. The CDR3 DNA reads TGTGCCAGCAAACAGGGAGAGTATGAAGCTTTCTTT. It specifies CASKQGEYEAFF. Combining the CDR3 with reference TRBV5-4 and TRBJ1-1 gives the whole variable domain ETGVTQSPTHLIKTRGQQVTLRCSSQSGHNTVSWYQQALGQGPQFIFQYYREEENGRGNFPPRFSGLQFPNYSSELNVNALELDDSALYLCASKQGEYEAFFGQGTRLTVV.

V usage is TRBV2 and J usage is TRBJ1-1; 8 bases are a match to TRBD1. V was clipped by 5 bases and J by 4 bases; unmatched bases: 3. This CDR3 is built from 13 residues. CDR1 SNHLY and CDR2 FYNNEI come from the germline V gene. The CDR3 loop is CASSRDRITEAFF. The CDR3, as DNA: TGTGCCAGCAGTAGGGACAGGATCACTGAAGCTTTCTTT.

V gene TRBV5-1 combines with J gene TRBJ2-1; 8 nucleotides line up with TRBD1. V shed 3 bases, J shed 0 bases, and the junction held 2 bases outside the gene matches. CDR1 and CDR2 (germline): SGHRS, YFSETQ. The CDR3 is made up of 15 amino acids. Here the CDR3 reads CASSSTGASYNEQFF. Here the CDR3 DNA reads TGCGCCAGCAGCTCGACAGGGGCCTCCTACAATGAGCAGTTCTTC.

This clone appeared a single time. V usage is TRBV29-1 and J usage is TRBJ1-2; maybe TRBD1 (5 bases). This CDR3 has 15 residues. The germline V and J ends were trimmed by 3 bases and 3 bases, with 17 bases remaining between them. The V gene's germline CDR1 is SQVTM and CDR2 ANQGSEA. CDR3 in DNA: TGCAGCGTTGATCACACGGGGGAAGGCCACTATGGCTACACCTTC. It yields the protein CSVDHTGEGHYGYTF.

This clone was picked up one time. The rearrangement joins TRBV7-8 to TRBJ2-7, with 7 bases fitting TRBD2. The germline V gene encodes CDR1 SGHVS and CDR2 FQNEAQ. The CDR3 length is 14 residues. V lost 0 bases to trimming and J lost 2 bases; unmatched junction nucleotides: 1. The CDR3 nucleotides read TGTGCCAGCAGCTTAGCGGGAGGGACCTACGAGCAGTACTTC. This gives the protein CASSLAGGTYEQYF.

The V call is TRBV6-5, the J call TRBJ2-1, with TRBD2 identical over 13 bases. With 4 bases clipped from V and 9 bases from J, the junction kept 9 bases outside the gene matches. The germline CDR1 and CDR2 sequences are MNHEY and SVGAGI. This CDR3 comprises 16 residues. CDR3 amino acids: CASSLLAGGSKVEQFF. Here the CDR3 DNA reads TGTGCCAGCAGTTTACTAGCGGGGGGGAGTAAGGTTGAGCAGTTCTTC.

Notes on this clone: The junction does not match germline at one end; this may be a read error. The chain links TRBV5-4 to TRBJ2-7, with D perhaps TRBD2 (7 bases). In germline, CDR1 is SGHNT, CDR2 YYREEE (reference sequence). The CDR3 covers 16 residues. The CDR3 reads CASSLASGGVPYEQYF. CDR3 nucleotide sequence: TGTGCCAGCAGCTTGGCCTCGGGGGGCGTTCCCTATGAGCAGTACTTC.

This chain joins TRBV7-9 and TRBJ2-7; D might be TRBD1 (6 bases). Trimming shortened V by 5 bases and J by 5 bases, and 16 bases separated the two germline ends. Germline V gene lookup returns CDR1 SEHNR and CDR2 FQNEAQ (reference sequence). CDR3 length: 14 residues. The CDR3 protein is CASSASDSEDEQYF. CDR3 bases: TGTGCCAGCAGCGCCTCGGACAGTGAGGACGAGCAGTACTTC.

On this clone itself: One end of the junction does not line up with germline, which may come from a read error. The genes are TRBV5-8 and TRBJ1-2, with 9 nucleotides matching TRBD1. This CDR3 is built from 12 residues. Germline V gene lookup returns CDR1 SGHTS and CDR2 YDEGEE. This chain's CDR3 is CASSPWTGAQRF. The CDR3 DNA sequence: TGTGCCAGCAGCCCGTGGACAGGGGCCCAAAGATTC.

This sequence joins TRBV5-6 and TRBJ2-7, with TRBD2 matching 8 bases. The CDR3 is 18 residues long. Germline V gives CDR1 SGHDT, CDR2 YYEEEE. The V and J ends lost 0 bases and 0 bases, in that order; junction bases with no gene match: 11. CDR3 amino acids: CASSLESAGGMGSYEQYF. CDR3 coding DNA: TGTGCCAGCAGCTTGGAGTCGGCGGGAGGCATGGGCTCCTACGAGCAGTACTTC. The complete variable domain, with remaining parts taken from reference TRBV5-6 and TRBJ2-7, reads DAGVTQSPTHLIKTRGQQVTLRCSPKSGHDTVSWYQQALGQGPQFIFQYYEEEERQRGNFPDRFSGHQFPNYSSELNVNALLLGDSALYLCASSLESAGGMGSYEQYFGPGTRLTVT.

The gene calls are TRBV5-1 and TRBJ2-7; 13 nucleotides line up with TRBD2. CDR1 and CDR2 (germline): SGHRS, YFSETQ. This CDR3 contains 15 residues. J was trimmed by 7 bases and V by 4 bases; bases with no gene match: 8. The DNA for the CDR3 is TGCGCCAGCAGCGCCATACTAGCGGGAGGGAGGGAGCAGTACTTC. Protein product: CASSAILAGGREQYF.

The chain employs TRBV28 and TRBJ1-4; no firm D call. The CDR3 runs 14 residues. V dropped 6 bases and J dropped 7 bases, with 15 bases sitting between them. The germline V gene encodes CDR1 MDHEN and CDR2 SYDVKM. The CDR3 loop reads CASSNSPLGEKLFF. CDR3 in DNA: TGTGCCAGCAGCAACAGCCCCCTGGGTGAAAAACTGTTTTTT.

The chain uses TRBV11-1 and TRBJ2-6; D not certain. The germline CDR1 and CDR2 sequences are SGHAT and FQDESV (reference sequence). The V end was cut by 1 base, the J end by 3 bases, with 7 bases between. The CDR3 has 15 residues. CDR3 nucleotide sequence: TGTGCCAGCAGCTTAGGACTTAGTGGGGCCAACGTCCTGACTTTC. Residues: CASSLGLSGANVLTF.

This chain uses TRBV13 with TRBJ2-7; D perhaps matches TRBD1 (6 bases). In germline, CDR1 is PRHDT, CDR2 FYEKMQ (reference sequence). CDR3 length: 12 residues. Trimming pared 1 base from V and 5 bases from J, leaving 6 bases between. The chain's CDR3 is CASSLAGDEQYF. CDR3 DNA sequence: TGTGCCAGCAGCTTAGCAGGGGACGAGCAGTACTTC.

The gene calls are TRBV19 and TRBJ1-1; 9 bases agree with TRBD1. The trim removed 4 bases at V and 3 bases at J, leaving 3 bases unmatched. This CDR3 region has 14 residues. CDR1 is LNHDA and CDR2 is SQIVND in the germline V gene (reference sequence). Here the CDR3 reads CASSNRGQDTEAFF. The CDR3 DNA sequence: TGTGCCAGTAGTAACAGGGGGCAGGACACTGAAGCTTTCTTT.

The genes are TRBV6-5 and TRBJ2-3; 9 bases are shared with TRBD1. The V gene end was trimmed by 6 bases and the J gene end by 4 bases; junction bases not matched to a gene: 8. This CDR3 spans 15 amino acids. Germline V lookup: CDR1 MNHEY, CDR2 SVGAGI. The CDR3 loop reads CASRFGQGTPDTQYF. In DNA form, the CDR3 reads TGTGCCAGCAGGTTCGGACAGGGGACGCCAGATACGCAGTATTTT.

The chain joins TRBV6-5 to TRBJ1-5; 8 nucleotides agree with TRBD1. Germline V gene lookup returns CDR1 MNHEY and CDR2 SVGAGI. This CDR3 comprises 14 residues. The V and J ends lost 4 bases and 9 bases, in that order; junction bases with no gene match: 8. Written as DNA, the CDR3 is TGTGCCAGCAGTTTAGGACAGGGCCAGTTGCCCCAGCATTTT. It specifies CASSLGQGQLPQHF.

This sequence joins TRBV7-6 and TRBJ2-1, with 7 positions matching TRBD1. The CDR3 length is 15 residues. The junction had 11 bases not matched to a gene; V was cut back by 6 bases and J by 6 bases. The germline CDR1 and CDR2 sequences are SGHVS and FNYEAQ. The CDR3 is CASSPQGGGFNEQFF. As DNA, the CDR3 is TGTGCCAGCAGTCCCCAAGGGGGCGGCTTCAATGAGCAGTTCTTC.

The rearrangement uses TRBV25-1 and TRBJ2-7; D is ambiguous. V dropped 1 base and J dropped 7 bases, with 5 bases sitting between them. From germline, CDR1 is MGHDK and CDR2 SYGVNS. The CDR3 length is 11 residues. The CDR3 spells CASSESLEQYF. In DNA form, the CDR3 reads TGTGCCAGCAGTGAATCTCTGGAGCAGTACTTC.

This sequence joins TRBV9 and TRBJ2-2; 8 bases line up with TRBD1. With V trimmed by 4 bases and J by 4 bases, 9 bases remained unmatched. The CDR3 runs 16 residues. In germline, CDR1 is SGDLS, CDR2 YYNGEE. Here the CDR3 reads CASSPTGQGGTGELFF. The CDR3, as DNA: TGTGCCAGCAGCCCTACCGGACAGGGAGGCACCGGGGAGCTGTTTTTT. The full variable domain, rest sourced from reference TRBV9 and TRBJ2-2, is DSGVTQTPKHLITATGQRVTLRCSPRSGDLSVYWYQQSLDQGLQFLIQYYNGEERAKGNILERFSAQQFPDLHSELNLSSLELGDSALYFCASSPTGQGGTGELFFGEGSRLTVL.

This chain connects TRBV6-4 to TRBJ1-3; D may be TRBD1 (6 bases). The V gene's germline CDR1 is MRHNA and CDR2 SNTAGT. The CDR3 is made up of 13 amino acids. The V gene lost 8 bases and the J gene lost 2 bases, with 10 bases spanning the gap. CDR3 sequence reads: CASARQAGNTIYF. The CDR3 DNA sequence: TGTGCCAGCGCACGACAGGCTGGAAACACCATATATTTT.